These T cell receptor beta chains were read from a single sample in a study of T-cell memory formation after mild COVID-19. TCRdb used MiXCR to reprocess the 5' RACE reads, holding one entry per CDR3 protein. The table records about 320,000 distinct CDR3 sequences, roughly an eighth of them present only once. The sample comprised PBMCs or a T cell subset sorted from them (not recorded which). All receptors derive from a man between 18 and 35 years old who had mild COVID-19 (a few samples of this study predate the infection). Cell type and time point are not known. CDR3s include the opening cysteine and the closing phenylalanine or tryptophan. The order of the fields is CDR3 DNA, CDR3 protein, clone size, J gene, D gene, V gene. The D gene is left open where the match is weak. Clone size appears in some rows only: once, few, many, or a class for an expanded clone.

CDR3nt: TGCAGTGTCAGCGGGGTCACAGATACGCAGTATTTT
CDR3aa: CSVSGVTDTQYF
abundance: .
j_gene: TRBJ2-3
d_gene: TRBD2
v_gene: TRBV20-1

CDR3nt: TGCGCCAGCAGCCAAGAGAGGGGGGGACAGCCCCAGCATTTT
CDR3aa: CASSQERGGQPQHF
abundance: .
j_gene: TRBJ1-5
d_gene: .
v_gene: TRBV4-3

CDR3nt: TGCGCCAGCAGCCCCCAAGCGGGGGGGCCGTGGAATGAGCAGTTCTTC
CDR3aa: CASSPQAGGPWNEQFF
abundance: .
j_gene: TRBJ2-1
d_gene: TRBD2
v_gene: TRBV4-1

CDR3nt: TGTGCCAGCAGTTACTCGAGGAGATACAATGAGCAGTTCTTC
CDR3aa: CASSYSRRYNEQFF
abundance: .
j_gene: TRBJ2-1
d_gene: .
v_gene: TRBV6-5

CDR3nt: TGTGCCAGCAGCTACAATACAGGAGCGGATGGCTACACCTTC
CDR3aa: CASSYNTGADGYTF
abundance: few
j_gene: TRBJ1-2
d_gene: .
v_gene: TRBV7-3

CDR3nt: TGTGCCAGCAGCCCGGACAGGGGCCGAGCTTTCTTT
CDR3aa: CASSPDRGRAFF
abundance: few
j_gene: TRBJ1-1
d_gene: TRBD1
v_gene: TRBV9

CDR3nt: TGTGCCAGCAGCCCTAATCCGACAGTGGACTCCTCGCAGTTCTTC
CDR3aa: CASSPNPTVDSSQFF
abundance: many
j_gene: TRBJ2-1
d_gene: .
v_gene: TRBV7-2

CDR3nt: TGTGCCACCAGCAGATCGACAGTTAACTATGGCTACACCTTC
CDR3aa: CATSRSTVNYGYTF
abundance: few
j_gene: TRBJ1-2
d_gene: .
v_gene: TRBV15

CDR3nt: TGTGCCAGCAGCTATTCCCCGAGGGACTACACAGATACGCAGTATTTT
CDR3aa: CASSYSPRDYTDTQYF
abundance: few
j_gene: TRBJ2-3
d_gene: TRBD2
v_gene: TRBV7-2

CDR3nt: TGTGCCAGCAGGGACCGGGACAGGGGTATTTTTGAGCAGTTCTTC
CDR3aa: CASRDRDRGIFEQFF
abundance: few
j_gene: TRBJ2-1
d_gene: TRBD1
v_gene: TRBV27

CDR3nt: TGTGCCAGCAGATCGTACAGGGAGAACACTGAAGCTTTCTTT
CDR3aa: CASRSYRENTEAFF
abundance: few
j_gene: TRBJ1-1
d_gene: .
v_gene: TRBV7-2

CDR3nt: TGCAGTGCTAGAGATCCGGCTGAGTACGAGCAGTACTTC
CDR3aa: CSARDPAEYEQYF
abundance: .
j_gene: TRBJ2-7
d_gene: .
v_gene: TRBV20-1

CDR3nt: TGTGCCAGCGCCTTCCTAAGGGAATCGGGTCCCTCTGGAAACACCATATATTTT
CDR3aa: CASAFLRESGPSGNTIYF
abundance: many
j_gene: TRBJ1-3
d_gene: .
v_gene: TRBV21-1

CDR3nt: TGTGCCAGTAAGGGACAGACCAGCAATCAGCCCCAGCATTTT
CDR3aa: CASKGQTSNQPQHF
abundance: .
j_gene: TRBJ1-5
d_gene: TRBD1
v_gene: TRBV6-2/TRBV6-3